This T cell receptor (beta chain) was obtained from a study of shared clonotypes between healthy human individuals. With respect to this clone: Its antigen is not identified.

Profiling relied on immunoSEQ multiplex PCR, and the TCRdb table lists in-frame clones only, not all of them. Here the sample spans millions of clones, about 92% being singletons. This CDR3 comprises 16 residues. The V gene's germline CDR1 is LNHNV and CDR2 YYDKDF (reference sequence). The V gene end was trimmed by 6 bases and the J gene end by 1 base; junction bases not matched to a gene: 5. Whole-study results and caveats: Among non-shared clonotypes, generation probabilities were lower than among those shared by all four donors.

Sequencing was done on a sample of naive CD4+ T cells sorted from blood. Subset reported: CD45RA+ positively selected. This TCR was recovered from a man in his late teens or twenties in good health. The rearrangement links TRBV15 to TRBJ2-2, with 10 bases aligning to TRBD2. DNA for the CDR3: TGTGCCACCAGGGATAGACTAGCGGGGAACACCGGGGAGCTGTTTTTT. Its protein product is CATRDRLAGNTGELFF. The whole variable domain, filled in from reference TRBV15 and TRBJ2-2, reads DAMVIQNPRYQVTQFGKPVTLSCSQTLNHNVMYWYQQKSSQAPKLLFHYYDKDFNNEADTPDNFQSRRPNTSFCFLDIRSPGLGDTAMYLCATRDRLAGNTGELFFGEGSRLTVL.